These 32 T cell receptor beta chains were sequenced from one sample in a study of blood T cell repertoires in COVID-19. Data came from immunoSEQ multiplex PCR; TCRdb stores just in-frame clones and leaves some out. Of 110,000 or so clones listed, about 84% are singletons. Sequences were obtained from peripheral blood. Every receptor here comes from a man aged 50 or older with acute or convalescent COVID-19.

This clone was detected only once. The chain couples TRBV10-3 to TRBJ1-1, with TRBD1 identical over 7 bases. V lost 6 bases, J lost 4 bases, and 2 bases stayed unmatched. The V gene's germline CDR1 is ENHRY and CDR2 SYGVKD. The CDR3 has 12 amino acids. CDR3: CAISNRGTEAFF. In DNA form, the CDR3 reads TGTGCCATCAGCAACAGGGGCACTGAAGCTTTCTTT.

The chain carries TRBV12-2 and TRBJ1-2; TRBD1, as called in the table, went unchecked against the DNA. TRBV12-2 is a pseudogene locus. The CDR3 extends over 14 amino acids. CDR3 in DNA: TGTGCAAGTCGCTTAGCGCAGGGCCTCTATGGCTACACCTTC. Amino acids: CASRLAQGLYGYTF.

This clone was seen a handful of times. The chain recombines TRBV5-8 with TRBJ1-5, with 9 bases matching TRBD1. Unmatched junction bases numbered 5, after V lost 2 bases and J lost 5 bases. Germline CDR1 SGHTS, CDR2 YDEGEE. The CDR3 has 15 residues. CDR3 DNA: TGTGCCAGCAGCTTCAACAGGGGGCGCGATCAGCCCCAGCATTTT. Amino acid sequence: CASSFNRGRDQPQHF.

The rearrangement joins TRBV5-1 to TRBJ1-1; TRBD1 is a possible D gene (5 bases). The CDR3 spans 20 residues. With 2 bases removed from V and 7 bases from J, the gap between germline ends came to 33 bases. Germline CDR1 reads SGHRS; CDR2 reads YFSETQ. In DNA form, the CDR3 reads TGCGCCAGCAGCTTCTTGGGGGGAAATCGGGTTGGCGAGAAGTTCCTTGAAGCTTTCTTT. Translating it yields CASSFLGGNRVGEKFLEAFF.

This chain uses TRBV29-1 with TRBJ1-5, with TRBD1 matching over 8 bases. The V and J ends lost 7 bases and 5 bases, in that order; junction bases with no gene match: 7. In germline, CDR1 is SQVTM, CDR2 ANQGSEA. This CDR3 is built from 13 residues. CDR3 sequence reads: CSGATGVDQPQHF. The DNA for the CDR3 is TGCAGCGGCGCGACAGGGGTGGATCAGCCCCAGCATTTT.

The rearrangement links TRBV5-6 to TRBJ2-7, with unresolved D. The CDR3 length is 12 residues. Trimming removed 0 bases at V and 6 bases at J, with 7 bases between. From germline, CDR1 is SGHDT and CDR2 YYEEEE. The CDR3 loop is CASSLGPGEQYV. The CDR3 DNA reads TGTGCCAGCAGCTTGGGACCGGGCGAGCAGTACGTC.

The V call is TRBV6-4, the J call TRBJ2-3; TRBD2 matches 8 bases. Germline trimming cut 5 bases from V and 3 bases from J; bases unmatched to any gene: 4. The CDR3 has 14 amino acids. CDR1 and CDR2 from the germline V gene are MRHNA and SNTAGT. In DNA, the CDR3 is TGTGCCAGCAGTTCCGGGACTAGTACAGATACGCAGTATTTT. This translates into CASSSGTSTDTQYF.

The chain has TRBV3-1 (or the pseudogene TRBV3-2) and TRBJ2-3; TRBD2 aligns across 15 bases. V shed 3 bases and J 2 bases; nucleotides not matched to a gene: 3. Germline V gives CDR1 LGHDT, CDR2 YNNKEL (reference sequence). The CDR3 is 17 residues long. DNA of the CDR3: TGTGCCAGCAGCCAGGGACTAGCGGGGGGACCCACAGATACGCAGTATTTT. Translation gives CASSQGLAGGPTDTQYF.

The chain joins TRBV6-5 to TRBJ2-4, with D perhaps matching TRBD1 (5 bases). The CDR3 spans 16 residues. Germline lookup yields CDR1 MNHEY and CDR2 SVGAGI. V lost 4 bases and J lost 2, with 15 bases in between. The CDR3 region has the DNA TGTGCCAGCAGTTTCAGGGTCAAAGCTTCCAAAAACATTCAGTACTTC. It encodes CASSFRVKASKNIQYF.

This rearrangement joins TRBV24-1 to TRBJ1-1; 8 bases are a match to TRBD1. Germline CDR1 is KGHDR and CDR2 is SFDVKD. CDR3 length: 13 residues. V shed 6 bases and J 4 bases; nucleotides not matched to a gene: 3. The CDR3 region has the DNA TGTGCCACCAGTCGTACAGGGGGCACTGAAGCTTTCTTT. Its protein is CATSRTGGTEAFF.

The chain employs TRBV30 and TRBJ1-2; D may be TRBD1 (6 bases). The CDR3 covers 12 residues. The germline gives CDR1 GTSNPN, CDR2 SVGIG (reference sequence). The V and J ends lost 3 bases and 4 bases respectively, with 9 bases between them. The CDR3 nucleotides read TGTGCCTGGAGCGAGACAGGCTATGGCTACACCTTC. This encodes CAWSETGYGYTF.

There are a few counts of this clone. V gene TRBV6-6 combines with J gene TRBJ2-7; D is possibly TRBD1 (6 bases). Trimming cost V 8 bases and J 3 bases, with 14 bases left between them. CDR1 is MNHNY and CDR2 is SVGAGI in the germline V gene (reference sequence). The CDR3 runs to 13 residues. The CDR3 protein is CASVRGHGYEQYF. The CDR3 DNA sequence: TGTGCCAGCGTAAGGGGACACGGCTACGAGCAGTACTTC.

This chain joins TRBV28 and TRBJ1-2, with D unresolved. Trimming took 1 base from V and 4 from J, leaving 16 bases between them. The CDR3 loop spans 16 amino acids. Germline CDR1 reads MDHEN; CDR2 reads SYDVKM. The CDR3 nucleotides read TGTGCCAGCAGTTTATCAGGTGGCCAGGAGGTCTATGGCTACACCTTC. Amino acid sequence: CASSLSGGQEVYGYTF.

V and J are TRBV5-1 and TRBJ2-2; 12 bases match TRBD2. V was pared by 4 bases and J by 4 bases, with 2 bases of the junction left unmatched. Germline loops: CDR1 SGHRS, CDR2 YFSETQ. This CDR3 is built from 15 residues. The CDR3 region is CASSGGLAGTGELFF. The CDR3 coding sequence is TGCGCCAGCAGCGGGGGACTAGCGGGCACCGGGGAGCTGTTTTTT.

This chain joins TRBV13 and TRBJ1-2; no firm D call. V lost 0 bases, J lost 3 bases, and 8 bases lay in between. Germline loops: CDR1 PRHDT, CDR2 FYEKMQ (reference sequence). This CDR3 comprises 14 residues. The CDR3 DNA follows: TGTGCCAGCAGCTTAGGCCCCACAGACTATGGCTACACCTTC. It specifies CASSLGPTDYGYTF.

V gene TRBV27 combines with J gene TRBJ1-5; D possibly corresponds to TRBD1 (5 bases). The CDR3 totals 17 residues. Germline values: CDR1 MNHEY, CDR2 SMNVEV (reference sequence). The V and J ends lost 5 bases and 0 bases respectively, with 17 bases between them. Here the CDR3 DNA reads TGTGCCAGCAGTCCCCGACAGTATGAACTTAGCAATCAGCCCCAGCATTTT. Protein: CASSPRQYELSNQPQHF.

The CDR3 DNA is TGTGCCAGCAGCCACCGGGACAGGGAGGATGTGCGAAACACCATATATTTT. Translated: CASSHRDREDVRNTIYF. This rearrangement joins TRBV9 to TRBJ1-3; TRBD1 matches 9 bases. Germline V gives CDR1 SGDLS, CDR2 YYNGEE. There are 17 residues in the CDR3. The ends lost 4 bases at V and 5 bases at J; junction bases unmatched: 13.

The chain has TRBV11-2 and TRBJ1-2, with 9 bases fitting TRBD1. The germline V gene has CDR1 SGHAT and CDR2 FQNNGV. The CDR3 consists of 13 residues. J gave up 8 bases and V 3 bases, and 4 bases lay outside the gene matches. The CDR3 spells CASSFWTGDGYTF. CDR3 coding DNA: TGTGCCAGCAGCTTCTGGACAGGGGACGGCTACACCTTC. Filled out from reference TRBV11-2 and TRBJ1-2, the complete variable domain reads EAGVAQSPRYKIIEKRQSVAFWCNPISGHATLYWYQQILGQGPKLLIQFQNNGVVDDSQLPKDRFSAERLKGVDSTLKIQPAKLEDSAVYLCASSFWTGDGYTFGSGTRLTVV.

The table lists this clone with a count of one. This chain joins TRBV12-3 or TRBV12-4 and TRBJ2-7, with 15 bases that match TRBD2. The CDR3 is made up of 13 amino acids. The J segment lost 6 bases and the V segment lost 10 bases, leaving 4 bases of the junction unmatched. For the CDR3, the DNA is TGTGCCACCGGACTAGCGGGGGGGCTCGAGCAGTACTTC. Its translation: CATGLAGGLEQYF.

The genes are TRBV21-1 and TRBJ1-1. TRBV21-1 is given as a pseudogene. CDR3 length: 13 amino acids. The CDR3, as DNA: TGTGCTACGCCCCGGGGAGAGAACACTGAAGCTTTCTTT. Translating gives CATPRGENTEAFF.

The rearrangement links TRBV19 to TRBJ1-3; 7 bases fit TRBD1. In germline, CDR1 is LNHDA, CDR2 SQIVND (reference sequence). J was trimmed by 0 bases and V by 3 bases; bases with no gene match: 5. The CDR3 is made up of 16 amino acids. CDR3 sequence (DNA): TGTGCCAGTAGTATTAACGGACAGGTCTCTGGAAACACCATATATTTT. This codes for CASSINGQVSGNTIYF.

The chain carries TRBV28 and TRBJ1-2, with D maybe TRBD1 (5 bases). The germline V gene has CDR1 MDHEN and CDR2 SYDVKM. The CDR3 loop spans 15 amino acids. V gave up 1 base and J gave up 7 bases, with 16 bases separating them. The CDR3 is CASSLSLVEQGGYTF. The CDR3 region has the DNA TGTGCCAGCAGTTTATCTCTAGTCGAGCAGGGTGGCTACACCTTC.

The genes are TRBV12-3 or TRBV12-4 and TRBJ1-5; D may be TRBD1 (6 bases). Trimming removed 5 bases at V and 4 bases at J, with 9 bases between. The CDR3 covers 13 residues. The CDR3 reads CASSPGQNQPQHF. The CDR3 coding sequence is TGTGCCAGCAGTCCTGGACAGAATCAGCCCCAGCATTTT.

The chain uses TRBV9 and TRBJ2-3; TRBD2 agrees at 12 bases. Germline V lookup: CDR1 SGDLS, CDR2 YYNGEE. J was trimmed by 0 bases and V by 0 bases; bases with no gene match: 5. The CDR3 has 18 residues. CDR3 nucleotide sequence: TGTGCCAGCAGCGTAGGGACTAGCGGGGTTTCTAGCACAGATACGCAGTATTTT. Encoded protein: CASSVGTSGVSSTDTQYF.

V usage is TRBV5-1 and J usage is TRBJ2-2; 11 nucleotides agree with TRBD2. Trimming took 3 bases from V and 7 from J; bases not matched to a gene: 2. The CDR3 is 14 amino acids. In germline, CDR1 is SGHRS, CDR2 YFSETQ. CDR3 coding DNA: TGCGCCAGCAGCTCGGGACTAGCGGTCGGGGAGCTGTTTTTT. The encoded protein is CASSSGLAVGELFF.

This chain uses TRBV2 with TRBJ1-6; unclear D gene. Trimming cost V 0 bases and J 6 bases, with 9 bases left between them. Per germline, CDR1 SNHLY and CDR2 FYNNEI. The CDR3 has 15 residues. CDR3 residues: CASSEARTANSPLHF. The CDR3 DNA sequence: TGTGCCAGCAGTGAAGCGCGAACAGCTAATTCACCCCTCCACTTT.

J is TRBJ2-7 and V is TRBV20-1, with D unclear. From germline, CDR1 is DFQATT and CDR2 SNEGSKA (reference sequence). Trimming cost V 3 bases and J 4 bases, with 13 bases left between them. The CDR3 is 13 residues long. The CDR3 spells CSASFQVAYEQYF. CDR3 DNA: TGCAGTGCTAGTTTCCAGGTGGCGTACGAGCAGTACTTC.

This chain uses TRBV4-1 with TRBJ1-6; maybe TRBD1 (6 bases). This CDR3 has 14 amino acids. The germline V and J ends were trimmed by 3 bases and 7 bases, with 10 bases remaining between them. The germline V gene has CDR1 MGHRA and CDR2 YSYEKL. Here the CDR3 reads CASSHDRPNSPLHF. CDR3 bases: TGCGCCAGCAGCCACGACAGGCCCAATTCACCCCTCCACTTT.

This clone came up once. Here the CDR3 DNA reads TGTGCCACCAGCAGAGGGGCCAGGGCGGGGGATGAGCAGTTCTTC. The encoded protein is CATSRGARAGDEQFF. This rearrangement joins TRBV15 to TRBJ2-1; 7 bases agree with TRBD2. The CDR3 totals 15 residues. The V gene's germline CDR1 is LNHNV and CDR2 YYDKDF (reference sequence). With V trimmed by 1 base and J by 8 bases, 8 bases remained unmatched.

This clone showed up just a few times. V gene TRBV6-5 combines with J gene TRBJ1-5; D may be TRBD1 (5 bases). Germline V gene data show CDR1 as MNHEY and CDR2 as SVGAGI. CDR3 length: 14 residues. V lost 5 bases and J lost 3, with 11 bases in between. The CDR3 coding sequence is TGTGCCAGCAGTAGTGGACACCACAATCAGCCCCAGCATTTT. The encoded protein is CASSSGHHNQPQHF.

This rearrangement joins TRBV7-2 to TRBJ1-1; TRBD1 might be the D (6 bases). Trimming cost V 0 bases and J 5 bases, with 10 bases left between them. The length of the CDR3 is 14 residues. CDR1 and CDR2 from the germline V gene are SGHTA and FQGNSA. In DNA form, the CDR3 reads TGTGCCAGCAGCTTAGCTACAGGGCAGACTGAAGCTTTCTTT. This translates into CASSLATGQTEAFF. The entire variable domain, with the rest obtained from reference TRBV7-2 and TRBJ1-1, is as follows: GAGVSQSPSNKVTEKGKDVELRCDPISGHTALYWYRQSLGQGLEFLIYFQGNSAPDKSGLPSDRFSAERTGGSVSTLTIQRTQQEDSAVYLCASSLATGQTEAFFGQGTRLTVV.

This sequence joins TRBV5-5 and TRBJ1-1; D call uncertain. Trimming left V 0 bases short and J 0 bases short, with 9 bases between. The germline CDR1 and CDR2 sequences are SGHKS and YYEKEE (reference sequence). The length of the CDR3 is 15 residues. In nucleotides, the CDR3 is TGTGCCAGCAGCTTGGTTCCGGGGATGAACACTGAAGCTTTCTTT. Translated, it gives CASSLVPGMNTEAFF.